This TCR beta chain was identified during a study of CD8+CD57+ T cells in acquired aplastic anemia. On the study more broadly: Sorting CD4+ and CD8+ cells gave DNA averaging approximately 3 ug.

Both TCR beta VDJ combination and CDR3 sequence profiling were carried out. Genomic DNA was the template for this profiling. TCRdb analysed the reads with MiXCR anew, one entry per CDR3 protein. Seen here are 100,000 to 150,000 distinct CDR3 sequences, almost 40% observed once, and the top ten hold approximately 2.6%. Regarding the study as a whole: Overlapping CD8+ CDR3 repertoires of patients and controls contained under 35 shared sequences.

Patients who underwent sequencing had shown CD8+CD57+ cell expansion by flow cytometry. With no exception, the patients had severe acquired aplastic anemia. No therapy was given to patients before blood sampling. CDR3 length: 16 amino acids. Germline V CDR1 and CDR2: LNHNV, YYDKDF (reference sequence). J was trimmed by 5 bases and V by 9 bases; bases with no gene match: 13. As for this clonotype: Its antigen is not known.

The sequenced material came from sorted CD4+, CD8+, or CD8+CD57+ T cells (not recorded which) from PBMCs. This receptor was taken from a human donor with aplastic anemia. The J gene is TRBJ2-2, the V gene TRBV15; 9 nucleotides line up with TRBD1. In DNA form, the CDR3 reads TGTGCCACAAAGAACGGACAGGGGTGGGAAACCGGGGAGCTGTTTTTT. Protein sequence: CATKNGQGWETGELFF.